The source of this T cell receptor beta chain is a study of shared clonotypes between healthy human individuals. Germline lookup yields CDR1 LNHDA and CDR2 SQIVND (reference sequence). The germline V and J ends were trimmed by 5 bases and 4 bases, with 16 bases remaining between them. CDR3 length: 15 amino acids. Genomic DNA (from each subset) was split evenly across several immunoSEQ plates. The method was immunoSEQ multiplex PCR; TCRdb's version includes in-frame clones alone and lacks a portion of them. The sample includes about 510,000 clones, approximately 79% seen only once; the top ten take roughly 13%.

This chain connects TRBV19 to TRBJ2-3, with D possibly matching TRBD2 (6 bases). The TCR was taken from a middle-aged woman in good health. Some clones in this sample may be carry-over from other donors' samples. Material for sequencing was PBMCs. The CDR3 sequence is CASSSSGVGSDTQYF. DNA of the CDR3: TGTGCCAGTAGTTCCTCGGGGGTCGGGTCAGATACGCAGTATTTT. The full variable domain, in which reference TRBV19 and TRBJ2-3 provide the parts outside the CDR3, is DGGITQSPKYLFRKEGQNVTLSCEQNLNHDAMYWYRQDPGQGLRLIYYSQIVNDFQKGDIAEGYSVSREKKESFPLTVTSAQKNPTAFYLCASSSSGVGSDTQYFGPGTRLTVL.